The 20 T cell receptor beta chains listed next were all sequenced from one sample in a study of blood T cell repertoires in COVID-19. This table comes from immunoSEQ multiplex PCR, and its TCRdb copy is limited to in-frame clones, with some not included. The data contain about 70,000 clones, about 80% of them singletons. Sequences were obtained from peripheral blood. The receptors were gathered from a man between 65 and 79 years old who had recovered from COVID-19.

The chain is built from TRBV19 and TRBJ2-2, with TRBD2 matching 10 bases. The CDR3 contains 15 residues. CDR1 and CDR2 (germline): LNHDA, SQIVND (reference sequence). V was pared by 7 bases and J by 3 bases, with 5 bases of the junction left unmatched. The DNA of the CDR3 is TGTGCCAGTACCTCGGGACTAGCGTACACCGGGGAGCTGTTTTTT. Its protein product is CASTSGLAYTGELFF. The full variable domain, its missing parts supplied by reference TRBV19 and TRBJ2-2, is DGGITQSPKYLFRKEGQNVTLSCEQNLNHDAMYWYRQDPGQGLRLIYYSQIVNDFQKGDIAEGYSVSREKKESFPLTVTSAQKNPTAFYLCASTSGLAYTGELFFGEGSRLTVL.

The J gene is TRBJ2-1, the V gene TRBV5-4, with a possible D match to TRBD2 (6 bases). V gave up 5 bases and J gave up 6 bases, with 24 bases separating them. Germline V gene sequence: CDR1 SGHNT, CDR2 YYREEE (reference sequence). There are 17 residues in the CDR3. This CDR3 is CASRSSRLTGEINEQFF. The CDR3 DNA reads as TGTGCCAGCAGATCCTCTCGTCTAACGGGGGAGATCAATGAGCAGTTCTTC.

V usage is TRBV6-6 and J usage is TRBJ1-2, with 8 bases lining up with TRBD1. CDR1 and CDR2 from the germline V gene are MNHNY and SVGAGI (reference sequence). The length of the CDR3 is 16 residues. V shed 4 bases, J shed 8 bases, and the junction held 15 bases outside the gene matches. CDR3 sequence: CASSSSSGTGIRGYTF. In DNA, the CDR3 is TGTGCCAGCAGTTCCTCATCCGGGACAGGTATCAGGGGCTACACCTTC.

The V and J genes are TRBV10-3 and TRBJ2-7, with TRBD1 identical over 9 bases. Unmatched junction bases numbered 11, after V lost 8 bases and J lost 6 bases. The CDR3 consists of 14 residues. Germline CDR1 and CDR2: ENHRY and SYGVKD. CDR3 sequence reads: CAIHPGQGLTEQYF. The CDR3 region has the DNA TGTGCCATCCATCCGGGACAGGGTCTTACCGAGCAGTACTTC.

The J gene is TRBJ2-7, the V gene TRBV7-6; 12 nucleotides agree with TRBD2. The J segment lost 2 bases and the V segment lost 1 base, leaving 6 bases of the junction unmatched. The CDR3 loop spans 17 amino acids. The germline CDR1 and CDR2 sequences are SGHVS and FNYEAQ. CDR3 protein: CASSLGTSGIITYEQYF. The CDR3 DNA sequence: TGTGCCAGCAGCTTAGGGACTAGCGGGATCATAACCTACGAGCAGTACTTC.

The V call is TRBV7-2, the J call TRBJ2-3; 11 bases fit TRBD2. This CDR3 is 16 amino acids long. After removal of 8 bases from V and 4 bases from J, the junction contained 11 bases not matched to a gene. CDR1 SGHTA and CDR2 FQGNSA come from the germline V gene. The CDR3 region is CASGRLAGFRSDTQYF. Here the CDR3 DNA reads TGTGCCAGCGGGAGACTAGCGGGGTTTCGGTCAGATACGCAGTATTTT.

The rearrangement joins TRBV11-3 to TRBJ2-5; the match to TRBD2 covers 8 bases. V dropped 5 bases and J dropped 5; count of bases not matched to a gene: 4. The CDR3 spans 13 residues. Germline V gene sequence: CDR1 SGHNT, CDR2 YENEEA. CDR3 bases: TGTGCCAGCAGCCTTAGCGGGACTGAGACCCAGTACTTC. Translation gives CASSLSGTETQYF.

CDR3 amino acids: CASSLTSRSEETQYF. The DNA for the CDR3 is TGCGCCAGCAGCCTCACTAGCCGGTCAGAAGAGACCCAGTACTTC. This chain connects TRBV5-1 to TRBJ2-5, with D tentatively TRBD2 (6 bases). V lost 4 bases, J lost 3 bases, and 16 bases lay in between. The germline V gene encodes CDR1 SGHRS and CDR2 YFSETQ. This CDR3 contains 15 residues.

This clone was detected only once. The CDR3 loop is CASSLSPGNQPQHF. For the CDR3, the DNA is TGTGCCAGCAGTTTATCGCCCGGGAATCAGCCCCAGCATTTT. The chain is built from TRBV27 and TRBJ1-5; D is uncertain. CDR3 length: 14 amino acids. In germline, CDR1 is MNHEY, CDR2 SMNVEV (reference sequence). The V end was cut by 0 bases, the J end by 4 bases, with 7 bases between.

The rearrangement joins TRBV5-1 to TRBJ2-2; the D is unclear. The CDR3 contains 14 residues. Trimming cost V 0 bases and J 3 bases, with 6 bases left between them. CDR1 SGHRS and CDR2 YFSETQ come from the germline V gene. The DNA of the CDR3 is TGCGCCAGCAGCTTGGGGCAGGACACCGGGGAGCTGTTTTTT. It codes for CASSLGQDTGELFF.

This chain joins TRBV6-5 and TRBJ2-1, with 14 nucleotides matching TRBD2. J lost 9 bases, V lost 4 bases, and 8 bases had no gene match. The CDR3 runs to 16 residues. Per germline, CDR1 MNHEY and CDR2 SVGAGI. In DNA form, the CDR3 reads TGTGCCAGCAGTTCCGGACTAGCGGGAGGATCCGGTGAGCAGTTCTTC. This sequence encodes CASSSGLAGGSGEQFF.

The CDR3 coding sequence is TGTGCCAGCTCACCTTCCGCCGGGACAGGGGGCTTGAACGAGCAGTACTTC. Translation gives CASSPSAGTGGLNEQYF. This chain joins TRBV18 and TRBJ2-7, with TRBD1 matching 12 bases. V dropped 3 bases and J dropped 5; count of bases not matched to a gene: 11. The CDR3 totals 17 residues. Per the germline V gene, CDR1 is KGHSH and CDR2 is LQKENI.

This clone was recorded once. DNA of the CDR3: TGTGCCATCAGCGACGCAGAAGACAGGGTGGGAAACACCATATATTTT. It encodes CAISDAEDRVGNTIYF. This chain links TRBV10-3 with TRBJ1-3, with 7 bases identical to TRBD1. Trimming took 6 bases from V and 4 from J; bases not matched to a gene: 12. Germline loops: CDR1 ENHRY, CDR2 SYGVKD. The CDR3 is 16 residues long.

The CDR3 DNA reads TGTGCCAGCAGTGAAGGATCGGGGGTGAATCAGCCCCAGCATTTT. It encodes CASSEGSGVNQPQHF. The J gene is TRBJ1-5, the V gene TRBV6-1; perhaps TRBD1 as D (5 bases). Germline V gene sequence: CDR1 MNHNS, CDR2 SASEGT. The CDR3 length is 15 residues. Trimming took 1 base from V and 4 from J, leaving 11 bases between them.

This chain joins TRBV19 and TRBJ2-3; a weak D match, TRBD2 (5 bases). Trimming shortened V by 0 bases and J by 0 bases, and 19 bases separated the two germline ends. The CDR3 consists of 19 residues. The germline CDR1 and CDR2 sequences are LNHDA and SQIVND (reference sequence). DNA for the CDR3: TGTGCCAGTAGTATAGAGACTACGGTGTTGGCGGGTAGCACAGATACGCAGTATTTT. It is translated as CASSIETTVLAGSTDTQYF.

V gene TRBV6-2 or TRBV6-3 combines with J gene TRBJ1-2, with D unclear. The ends were cut back, 2 bases at V and 6 bases at J, with 13 bases in the middle. CDR1 MNHEY and CDR2 SVGEGT come from the germline V gene. The CDR3 extends over 14 amino acids. CDR3 sequence reads: CASSYQATVDGYTF. The CDR3 DNA reads TGTGCCAGCAGTTACCAGGCAACCGTGGATGGCTACACCTTC.

The chain couples TRBV3-1 (or the pseudogene TRBV3-2) to TRBJ2-1; 7 bases are shared with TRBD1. This CDR3 has 15 amino acids. V trimming: 1 base; J trimming: 12 bases; junction bases outside the gene matches: 12. The V gene's germline CDR1 is LGHDT and CDR2 YNNKEL (reference sequence). CDR3 sequence: CASSQGQGSLETQFF. The DNA of the CDR3 is TGTGCCAGCAGCCAAGGACAGGGTTCGTTGGAAACGCAGTTCTTC.

This clone showed up just once. This chain uses TRBV6-5 with TRBJ1-5, with 8 positions matching TRBD1. CDR3 length: 15 residues. Germline trimming cut 7 bases from V and 3 bases from J; bases unmatched to any gene: 8. From germline, CDR1 is MNHEY and CDR2 SVGAGI. Written as DNA, the CDR3 is TGTGCCAGCACTCCCCGACAGGGGAACAATCAGCCCCAGCATTTT. This encodes CASTPRQGNNQPQHF.

The CDR3 here is CASSFLRGDYGYTF. The CDR3 DNA is TGTGCCAGCAGTTTCCTCCGGGGGGACTATGGCTACACCTTC. The genes are TRBV28 and TRBJ1-2, with D possibly being TRBD1 (5 bases). The germline V gene has CDR1 MDHEN and CDR2 SYDVKM. Trimming shortened V by 3 bases and J by 3 bases, and 11 bases separated the two germline ends. The CDR3 totals 14 residues.

The chain recombines TRBV5-1 with TRBJ2-7; 8 nucleotides match TRBD1. There are 15 residues in the CDR3. Germline V CDR1 and CDR2: SGHRS, YFSETQ. J was trimmed by 1 base and V by 4 bases; bases with no gene match: 7. CDR3 sequence: CASSLGTGFSYEQYF. DNA for the CDR3: TGCGCCAGCAGCCTGGGGACAGGATTTTCCTACGAGCAGTACTTC.